This T cell receptor (beta chain) was recovered during a study of T cells in Graves' hyperthyroidism and ophthalmopathy (dated by TCRdb to about 2019). Regarding the research as a whole: Peripheral blood samples were taken at the time of initial diagnosis, prior to any treatment. The paper reports TCR Vbeta CDR3 sequencing of some 140 peripheral blood samples: 43 ophthalmopathy, approximately 74 hyperthyroidism and 17 progressor patients. In several Graves' hyperthyroidism patients, the study also compared T-cell repertoires from thyroid tissue with T-cell repertoires from blood. Prospective prediction of ophthalmopathy was tested in an independent validation cohort of fewer than 20 hyperthyroidism patients and 15 to 17 patients who later progressed to ophthalmopathy. To identify TCR V-J signatures that set the groups apart, the researchers used a discovery cohort of 90 to 100 patients, made up of 40 to 45 with Graves' ophthalmopathy and some 60 with stable Graves' hyperthyroidism. The approximately 100 discovery patients were divided at random into training and test sets in a 7:3 ratio. Following sampling, methimazole starting at 30 mg daily was given to hyperthyroidism patients, and high-dose intravenous methylprednisolone was given to ophthalmopathy patients. Findings and caveats that apply to the study as a whole: Sample size was not statistically predetermined, and investigators were not blinded to group allocation. Most expanded thyroid clonotypes (frequency above 0.001) were also found in blood, which suggests that blood repertoires may mirror thyroid immune responses. In validation, the model predicted progression to ophthalmopathy a median of around 6.5 months before onset, with approximately 71% sensitivity and 72.22% specificity. A 13 V-J signature model separated ophthalmopathy from stable hyperthyroidism, with over 85% sensitivity and roughly 84% specificity in cross-validation and 80%/75% in testing.

Stable Graves' hyperthyroidism was defined as no progression to ophthalmopathy during 18 months of follow-up. Hyperthyroidism patients were newly diagnosed, had a disease duration of under 2 months, and were aged 18 to 65 years. Exclusion was applied to patients with uncontrolled infections, other autoimmune diseases, pregnancy or lactation. Diagnoses relied on clinical symptoms, serum thyroxine and TRAb, thyroid ultrasound and orbital computed tomography. PBMCs were isolated from about 9.1 ml of fresh peripheral blood by Ficoll-Paque density gradient centrifugation. Total RNA was extracted with Trizol reagent, and quality was checked on an Agilent 2100 Bioanalyzer. V and J lose 6 bases and 8 bases, and a span of 10 bases separates them. The CDR3, from cysteine to phenylalanine, totals 12 residues. Only the CDR3 DNA is retained, 36 bases long and in frame from the first base. TCR beta CDR3 regions were amplified from RNA transcripts. A first-round RT-PCR of the TCR CDR3 used the HTBI primer set with the Qiagen OneStep RT-PCR kit. Libraries were constructed in a second round of multiplex PCR, after which size selection and purification were carried out. Sequencing of the libraries was done on an Illumina HiSeq2000 using paired-end 100 bp reads. The study's processing was this. Raw data were processed with SOAPnuke, discarding reads with adapters, uncalled bases, mean Phred below 15, or no exact constant-primer or identifier match. COPE v1.2.5 was used to merge the high-quality paired reads, and each unique nucleotide sequence was defined as a clonotype. MiTCR v1.1 was used to align the clonotypes against IMGT TRBV, TRBD and TRBJ reference segments. The analysis included only V-J combinations with a frequency above 0.0001, which together covered 98% to 99.2% of the repertoires. A TCS score was defined as the ratio of F50 (clonal expansion) to E x V (chaos), with BLOSUM62-based TCRdist applied between CDR3 peptides within each V-J. Welch's t-statistics and random forest reduced fewer than 550 V-J features to 10 to 15, which were used in a naive Bayes classifier (R e1071). TCRdb handled the public reads itself, with Q25 trimming in fastp and clone calling in MiXCR, and kept productive beta chains. A single entry per CDR3 protein holds the most common genes and DNA from its merged rows. TCRdb, not the authors, supplied the V and J calls. The sample table contains about 400,000 distinct CDR3 sequences; only one count was recorded for 14% to 15% of them. About 31% of the sample lies in the top ten.

At least ten counts were recorded for this clonotype. This clone's antigen is unknown. Base qualities are not provided; no much larger clone lies one nucleotide away. This receptor was taken from a woman aged 30 to 39 with Graves' hyperthyroidism. The sequencing sample was made of blood. Here the chain combines TRBV12-3 or TRBV12-4 and TRBJ2-2; the D gene assignment is ambiguous. CDR3 protein: CASRGYGGELFF. In nucleotides, the sequence is TGTGCCAGCAGGGGCTATGGTGGGGAGCTGTTTTTT.